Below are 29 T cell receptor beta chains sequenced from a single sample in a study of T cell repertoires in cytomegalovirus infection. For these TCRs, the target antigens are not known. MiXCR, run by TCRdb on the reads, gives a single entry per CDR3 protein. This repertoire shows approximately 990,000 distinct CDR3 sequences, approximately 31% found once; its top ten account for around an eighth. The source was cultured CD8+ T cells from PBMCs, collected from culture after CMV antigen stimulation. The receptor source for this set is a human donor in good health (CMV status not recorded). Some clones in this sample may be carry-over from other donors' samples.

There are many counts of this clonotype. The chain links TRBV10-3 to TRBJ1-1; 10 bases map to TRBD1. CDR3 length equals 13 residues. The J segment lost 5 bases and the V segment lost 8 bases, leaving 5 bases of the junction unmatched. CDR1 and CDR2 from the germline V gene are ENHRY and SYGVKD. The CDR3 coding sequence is TGTGCCATCGGGGACAGGGGCAGGACTGAAGCTTTCTTT. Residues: CAIGDRGRTEAFF.

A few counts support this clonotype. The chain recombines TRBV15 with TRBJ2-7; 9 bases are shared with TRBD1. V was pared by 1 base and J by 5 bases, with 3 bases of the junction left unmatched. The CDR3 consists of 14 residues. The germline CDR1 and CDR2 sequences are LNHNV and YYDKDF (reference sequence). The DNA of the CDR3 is TGTGCCACCAGCAGAGCGAGACAGGGGGACGAGCAGTACTTC. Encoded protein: CATSRARQGDEQYF.

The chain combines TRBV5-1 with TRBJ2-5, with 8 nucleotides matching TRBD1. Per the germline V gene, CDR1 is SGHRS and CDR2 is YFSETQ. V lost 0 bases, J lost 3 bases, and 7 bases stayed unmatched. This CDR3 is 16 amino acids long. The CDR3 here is CASSLAKGQGKETQYF. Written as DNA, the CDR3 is TGCGCCAGCAGCTTGGCCAAAGGACAGGGAAAAGAGACCCAGTACTTC.

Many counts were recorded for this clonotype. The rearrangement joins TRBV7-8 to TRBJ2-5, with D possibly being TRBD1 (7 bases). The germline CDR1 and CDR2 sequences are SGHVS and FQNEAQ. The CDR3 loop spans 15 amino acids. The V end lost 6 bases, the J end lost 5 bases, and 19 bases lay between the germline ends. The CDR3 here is CASRTGAGGLETQYF. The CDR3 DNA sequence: TGTGCCAGCAGAACCGGGGCAGGGGGACTGGAGACCCAGTACTTC.

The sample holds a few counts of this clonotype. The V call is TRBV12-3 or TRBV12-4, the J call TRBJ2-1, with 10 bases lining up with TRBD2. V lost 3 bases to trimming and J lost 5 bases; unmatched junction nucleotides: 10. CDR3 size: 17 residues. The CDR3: CASSFISRGLADNEQFF. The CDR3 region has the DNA TGTGCCAGCAGTTTTATTTCTCGAGGACTAGCGGACAATGAGCAGTTCTTC.

The CDR3 nucleotides are TGTGCTAGTGCTCCCCAAGGAGGGGCGGCTAGCGGGGGTTATGATACGCAGTATTTT. It encodes CASAPQGGAASGGYDTQYF. V is TRBV12-5 and J is TRBJ2-3; 10 bases line up with TRBD2. After removal of 7 bases from V and 6 bases from J, the junction contained 22 bases not matched to a gene. In germline, CDR1 is LGHNT, CDR2 FRNRAP. CDR3 length: 19 amino acids.

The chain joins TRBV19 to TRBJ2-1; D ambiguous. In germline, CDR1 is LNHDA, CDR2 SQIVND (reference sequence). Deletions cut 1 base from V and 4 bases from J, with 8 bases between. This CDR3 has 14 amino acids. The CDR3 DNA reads TGTGCCAGTAGTATAGCAACCCCATACAATGAGCAGTTCTTC. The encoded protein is CASSIATPYNEQFF.

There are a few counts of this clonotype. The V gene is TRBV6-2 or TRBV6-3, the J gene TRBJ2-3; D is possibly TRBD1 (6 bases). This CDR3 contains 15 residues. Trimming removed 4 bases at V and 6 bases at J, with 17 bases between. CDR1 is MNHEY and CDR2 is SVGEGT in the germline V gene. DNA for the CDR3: TGTGCCAGCAGTTTCGACAGGACCGCCGGGGATACGCAGTATTTT. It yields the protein CASSFDRTAGDTQYF.

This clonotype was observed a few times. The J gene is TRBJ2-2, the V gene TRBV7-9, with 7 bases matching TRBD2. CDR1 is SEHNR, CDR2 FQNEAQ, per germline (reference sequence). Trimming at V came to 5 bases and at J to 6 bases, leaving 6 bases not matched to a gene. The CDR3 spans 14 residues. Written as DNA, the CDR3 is TGTGCCAGCAGCCCCGGACTAGTCGCCGGGGAGCTGTTTTTT. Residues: CASSPGLVAGELFF.

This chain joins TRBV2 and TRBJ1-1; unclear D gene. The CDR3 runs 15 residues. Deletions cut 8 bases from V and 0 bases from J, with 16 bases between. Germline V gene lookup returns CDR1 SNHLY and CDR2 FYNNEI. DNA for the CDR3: TGTGCCAGCGGAGGCAGGAAAGTCATGAACACTGAAGCTTTCTTT. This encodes CASGGRKVMNTEAFF. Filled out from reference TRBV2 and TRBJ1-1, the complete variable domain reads EPEVTQTPSHQVTQMGQEVILRCVPISNHLYFYWYRQILGQKVEFLVSFYNNEISEKSEIFDDQFSVERPDGSNFTLKIRSTKLEDSAMYFCASGGRKVMNTEAFFGQGTRLTVV.

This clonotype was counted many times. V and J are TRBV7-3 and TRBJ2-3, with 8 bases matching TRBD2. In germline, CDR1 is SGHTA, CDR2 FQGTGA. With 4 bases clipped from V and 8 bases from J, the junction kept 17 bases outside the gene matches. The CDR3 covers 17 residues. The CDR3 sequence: CASSSLKGAGAGSTQYF. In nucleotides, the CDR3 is TGTGCCAGCAGCTCCCTAAAGGGAGCGGGGGCGGGTAGTACGCAGTATTTT.

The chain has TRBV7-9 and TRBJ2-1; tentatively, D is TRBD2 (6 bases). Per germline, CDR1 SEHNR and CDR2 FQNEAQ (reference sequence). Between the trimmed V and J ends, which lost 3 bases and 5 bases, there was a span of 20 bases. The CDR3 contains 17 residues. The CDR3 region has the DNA TGTGCCAGCAGCTTGCCCCGAGCGGGTGACGTGAACAATGAGCAGTTCTTC. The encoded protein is CASSLPRAGDVNNEQFF.

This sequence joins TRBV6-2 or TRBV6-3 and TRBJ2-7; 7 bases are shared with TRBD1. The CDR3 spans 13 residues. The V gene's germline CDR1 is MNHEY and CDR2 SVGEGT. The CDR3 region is CTSTTTGHYEQYV. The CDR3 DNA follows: TGTACCAGCACCACGACAGGGCACTACGAGCAGTACGTC.

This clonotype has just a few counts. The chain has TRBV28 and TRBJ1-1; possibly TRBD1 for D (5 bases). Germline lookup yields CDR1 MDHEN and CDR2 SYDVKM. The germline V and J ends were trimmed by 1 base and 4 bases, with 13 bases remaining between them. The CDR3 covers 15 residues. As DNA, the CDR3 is TGTGCCAGCAGTTTATATCAGGGTTTGGGCACTGAAGCTTTCTTT. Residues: CASSLYQGLGTEAFF.

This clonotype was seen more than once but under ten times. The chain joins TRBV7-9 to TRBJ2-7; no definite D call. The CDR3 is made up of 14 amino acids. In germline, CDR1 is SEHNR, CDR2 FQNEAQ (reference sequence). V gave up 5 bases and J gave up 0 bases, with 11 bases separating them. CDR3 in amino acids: CASSAPWASYEQYF. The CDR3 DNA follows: TGTGCCAGCAGCGCCCCGTGGGCCTCCTACGAGCAGTACTTC. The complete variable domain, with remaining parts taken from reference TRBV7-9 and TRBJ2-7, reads DTGVSQNPRHKITKRGQNVTFRCDPISEHNRLYWYRQTLGQGPEFLTYFQNEAQLEKSRLLSDRFSAERPKGSFSTLEIQRTEQGDSAMYLCASSAPWASYEQYFGPGTRLTVT.

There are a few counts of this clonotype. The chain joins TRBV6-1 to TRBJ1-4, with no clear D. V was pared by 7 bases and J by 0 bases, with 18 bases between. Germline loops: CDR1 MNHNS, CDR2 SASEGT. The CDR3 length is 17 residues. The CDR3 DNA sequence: TGTGCCAGCACTACACCCGTCACTGATGCAACTAATGAAAAACTGTTTTTT. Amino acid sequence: CASTTPVTDATNEKLFF.

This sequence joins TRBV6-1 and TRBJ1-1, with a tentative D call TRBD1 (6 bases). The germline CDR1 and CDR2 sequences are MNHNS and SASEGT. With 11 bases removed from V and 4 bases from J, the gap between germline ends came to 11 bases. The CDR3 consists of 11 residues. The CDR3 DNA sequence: TGTGCCGAGGGGGGGGCCACTGAAGCTTTCTTT. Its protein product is CAEGGATEAFF.

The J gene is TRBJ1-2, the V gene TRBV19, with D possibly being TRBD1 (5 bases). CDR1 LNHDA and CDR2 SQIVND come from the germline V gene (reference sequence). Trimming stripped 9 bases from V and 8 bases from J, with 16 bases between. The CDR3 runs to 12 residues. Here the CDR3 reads CASGGGAIGYTF. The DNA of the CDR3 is TGTGCCAGCGGAGGAGGGGCGATCGGCTACACCTTC.

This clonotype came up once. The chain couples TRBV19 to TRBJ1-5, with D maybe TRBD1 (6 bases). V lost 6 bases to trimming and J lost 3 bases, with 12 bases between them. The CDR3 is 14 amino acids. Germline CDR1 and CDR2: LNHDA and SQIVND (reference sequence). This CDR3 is CASSWDTFNQPQHF. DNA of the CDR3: TGTGCCAGTAGCTGGGACACATTCAATCAGCCCCAGCATTTT.

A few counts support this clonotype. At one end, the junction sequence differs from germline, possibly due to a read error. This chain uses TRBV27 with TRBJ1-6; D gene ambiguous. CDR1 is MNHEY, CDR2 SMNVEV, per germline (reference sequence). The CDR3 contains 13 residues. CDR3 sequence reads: CASSLSTYSPLHF. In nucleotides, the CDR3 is TGTGCCAGCAGTCTATCGACGTATTCACCCCTCCACTTT.

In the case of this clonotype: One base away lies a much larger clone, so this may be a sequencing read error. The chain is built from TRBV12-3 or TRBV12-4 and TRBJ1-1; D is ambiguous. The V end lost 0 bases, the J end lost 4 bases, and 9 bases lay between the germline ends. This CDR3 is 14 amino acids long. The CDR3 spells CASSLAPETTEAFF. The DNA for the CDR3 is TGTGCCAGCAGTTTAGCGCCAGAGACCACTGAAGCTTTCTTT.

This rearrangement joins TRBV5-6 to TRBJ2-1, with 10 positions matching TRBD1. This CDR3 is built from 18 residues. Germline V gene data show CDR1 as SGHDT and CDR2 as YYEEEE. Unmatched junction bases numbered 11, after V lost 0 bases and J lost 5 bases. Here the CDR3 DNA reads TGTGCCAGCAGCTTGGGGGGACAGGGGATTTTTAAACACAATGAGCAGTTCTTC. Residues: CASSLGGQGIFKHNEQFF.

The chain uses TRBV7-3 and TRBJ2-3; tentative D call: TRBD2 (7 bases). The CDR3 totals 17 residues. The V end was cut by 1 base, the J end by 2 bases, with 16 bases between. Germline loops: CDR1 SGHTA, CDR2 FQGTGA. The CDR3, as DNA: TGTGCCAGCAGCTTAAAGGGGGGGACCCCCCCCACAGATACGCAGTATTTT. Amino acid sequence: CASSLKGGTPPTDTQYF.

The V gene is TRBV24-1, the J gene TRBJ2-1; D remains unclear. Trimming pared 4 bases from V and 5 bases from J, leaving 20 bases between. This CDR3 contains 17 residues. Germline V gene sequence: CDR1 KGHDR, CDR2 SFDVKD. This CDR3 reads CATSDFFGQEGNNEQFF. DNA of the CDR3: TGTGCCACCAGTGACTTCTTTGGGCAGGAAGGCAACAATGAGCAGTTCTTC.

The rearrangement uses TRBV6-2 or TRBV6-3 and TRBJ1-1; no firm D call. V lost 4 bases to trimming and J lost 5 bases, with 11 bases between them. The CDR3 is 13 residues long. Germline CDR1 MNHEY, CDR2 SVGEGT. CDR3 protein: CASSLREGTEAFF. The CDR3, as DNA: TGTGCCAGCAGTTTAAGGGAAGGAACTGAAGCTTTCTTT.

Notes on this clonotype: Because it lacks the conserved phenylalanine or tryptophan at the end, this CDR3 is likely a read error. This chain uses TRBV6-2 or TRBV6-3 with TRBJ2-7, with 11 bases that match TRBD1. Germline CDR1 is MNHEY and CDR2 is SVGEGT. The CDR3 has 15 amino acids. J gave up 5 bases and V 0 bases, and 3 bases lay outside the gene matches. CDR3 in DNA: TGTGCCAGCAGTTACTCTTCGGACAGGGGGCACGAGCAGTACGCC. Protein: CASSYSSDRGHEQYA.

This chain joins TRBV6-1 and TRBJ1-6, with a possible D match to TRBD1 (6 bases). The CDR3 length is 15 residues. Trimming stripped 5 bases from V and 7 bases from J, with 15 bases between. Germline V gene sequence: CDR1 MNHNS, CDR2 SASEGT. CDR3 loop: CASSHHRAPNSPLHF. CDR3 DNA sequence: TGTGCCAGCAGTCACCACAGGGCGCCAAATTCACCCCTCCACTTT.

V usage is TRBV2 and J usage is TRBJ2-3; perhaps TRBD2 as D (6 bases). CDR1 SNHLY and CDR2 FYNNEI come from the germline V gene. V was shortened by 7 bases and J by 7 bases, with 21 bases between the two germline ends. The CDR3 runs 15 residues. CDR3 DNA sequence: TGTGCCAGCACCCGCGGGGCGCGACCCCACCATACGCAGTATTTT. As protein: CASTRGARPHHTQYF.

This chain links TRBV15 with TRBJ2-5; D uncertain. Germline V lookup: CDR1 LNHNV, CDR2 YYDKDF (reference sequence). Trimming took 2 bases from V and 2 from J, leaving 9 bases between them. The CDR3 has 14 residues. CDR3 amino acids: CATSRIIPQETQYF. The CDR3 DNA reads TGTGCCACCAGCAGAATAATACCTCAAGAGACCCAGTACTTC.